The 27 T cell receptor beta chains in this list originate from one sample, sequenced in a study of naive and memory T cell subsets. Both TRBC1 and TRBC2 were covered by a beta constant-region primer of two equimolar oligonucleotides. Four rounds of PCR amplified the ligated cDNA using nested alpha and beta constant-region primers plus SP2. TCRdb recomputed calls from the UMI-ligation and nested PCR reads with MiXCR, one row per CDR3 protein. The sample has 95,000 to 150,000 distinct CDR3 sequences, roughly 32% seen once; the top ten hold less than 1%. The sample consisted of central memory CD4+ T cells from blood. These TCRs come from a human donor in good health.

J is TRBJ2-1 and V is TRBV28; 8 nucleotides match TRBD2. The CDR3 has 15 residues. V shed 4 bases and J 9 bases; nucleotides not matched to a gene: 11. Germline loops: CDR1 MDHEN, CDR2 SYDVKM. The CDR3 sequence is CASSYTGAGVGEQFF. The CDR3 coding sequence is TGTGCCAGCAGTTATACAGGAGCGGGAGTCGGTGAGCAGTTCTTC.

This clonotype was seen a few times. This rearrangement joins TRBV6-2 or TRBV6-3 to TRBJ2-1; 7 bases align to TRBD2. Germline assignment: CDR1 MNHEY and CDR2 SVGEGT. There are 16 residues in the CDR3. The V gene end was trimmed by 3 bases and the J gene end by 9 bases; junction bases not matched to a gene: 14. The CDR3 spells CASSYRSPGPGGEQFF. The CDR3 DNA reads TGTGCCAGCAGTTATCGCTCACCGGGGCCGGGGGGTGAGCAGTTCTTC.

V usage is TRBV29-1 and J usage is TRBJ2-1; tentatively, D is TRBD2 (6 bases). From germline, CDR1 is SQVTM and CDR2 ANQGSEA. This CDR3 spans 8 amino acids. V was pared by 4 bases and J by 15 bases, with 7 bases between. For the CDR3, the DNA is TGCAGCGTTGGGGGAGGGTTCTTC. This translates into CSVGGGFF.

This chain uses TRBV20-1 with TRBJ2-7, with D uncertain. The CDR3 has 12 residues. CDR1 is DFQATT, CDR2 SNEGSKA, per germline (reference sequence). V was shortened by 3 bases and J by 7 bases, with 13 bases between the two germline ends. The CDR3 sequence is CSARATLAEQYF. In DNA form, the CDR3 reads TGCAGTGCTAGGGCGACTCTCGCGGAGCAGTACTTC.

The chain carries TRBV14 and TRBJ2-1, with 13 bases that match TRBD2. This CDR3 is 14 amino acids long. Germline loops: CDR1 SGHDN, CDR2 FVKESK. With 8 bases clipped from V and 8 bases from J, the junction kept 6 bases outside the gene matches. The CDR3 spells CASFTSGRAYEQFF. Written as DNA, the CDR3 is TGTGCCAGCTTCACTAGCGGGAGGGCCTATGAGCAGTTCTTC.

The chain employs TRBV18 and TRBJ2-7, with D possibly being TRBD1 (5 bases). The CDR3 spans 15 residues. Germline V gene sequence: CDR1 KGHSH, CDR2 LQKENI. V was clipped by 3 bases and J by 2 bases, with 14 bases between them. The CDR3 loop reads CASSPRQGNTYEQYF. CDR3 in DNA: TGTGCCAGCTCACCCCGGCAGGGTAACACCTACGAGCAGTACTTC.

This clonotype has only a few counts. J is TRBJ2-1 and V is TRBV6-6; 8 positions agree with TRBD1. CDR3 size: 13 residues. J lost 7 bases, V lost 2 bases, and 1 base had no gene match. Germline CDR1 is MNHNY and CDR2 is SVGAGI (reference sequence). The CDR3 DNA reads TGTGCCAGCAGTTACGACAGGGGAAATGAGCAGTTCTTC. Its protein is CASSYDRGNEQFF.

The genes are TRBV7-8 and TRBJ1-1; D is ambiguous. The CDR3 has 12 amino acids. Trimming removed 6 bases from V and 1 base from J, with 6 bases in between. Per germline, CDR1 SGHVS and CDR2 FQNEAQ. The CDR3 nucleotides are TGTGCCAGCAGACAACCGAACACTGAAGCTTTCTTT. Protein: CASRQPNTEAFF.

This clonotype was found many times. The chain joins TRBV2 to TRBJ2-4, with a tentative D call TRBD2 (5 bases). Looked up from germline, CDR1 is SNHLY and CDR2 is FYNNEI. The V end lost 5 bases, the J end lost 0 bases, and 8 bases lay between the germline ends. This CDR3 has 14 amino acids. The CDR3 loop reads CASSRGLAKNIQYF. As DNA, the CDR3 is TGTGCCAGCAGTCGAGGACTAGCCAAAAACATTCAGTACTTC.

The V gene is TRBV27, the J gene TRBJ2-1; D remains unclear. The CDR3 extends over 13 amino acids. V gave up 4 bases and J gave up 5 bases, with 9 bases separating them. Germline V gene lookup returns CDR1 MNHEY and CDR2 SMNVEV (reference sequence). CDR3 sequence: CASSSQLDNEQFF. The CDR3 region has the DNA TGTGCCAGCAGTTCCCAACTCGACAATGAGCAGTTCTTC.

This clonotype was seen a few times. The chain couples TRBV6-2 or TRBV6-3 to TRBJ2-3, with 7 bases fitting TRBD2. Germline V lookup: CDR1 MNHEY, CDR2 SVGEGT. This CDR3 contains 16 residues. V shed 3 bases and J 1 base; nucleotides not matched to a gene: 7. CDR3 bases: TGTGCCAGCAGTTATACGGCGGGAGATCGCACAGATACGCAGTATTTT. Protein sequence: CASSYTAGDRTDTQYF.

The chain couples TRBV5-1 to TRBJ2-1; D gene ambiguous. The ends were cut back, 1 base at V and 10 bases at J, with 6 bases in the middle. This CDR3 has 11 residues. Germline CDR1 is SGHRS and CDR2 is YFSETQ. CDR3 sequence reads: CASSLLWEQFF. CDR3 nucleotide sequence: TGCGCCAGCAGCTTGTTGTGGGAGCAGTTCTTC. Using reference TRBV5-1 and TRBJ2-1 for the parts outside the CDR3, the full variable domain is KAGVTQTPRYLIKTRGQQVTLSCSPISGHRSVSWYQQTPGQGLQFLFEYFSETQRNKGNFPGRFSGRQFSNSRSEMNVSTLELGDSALYLCASSLLWEQFFGPGTRLTVL.

The gene calls are TRBV20-1 and TRBJ1-1, with 11 bases identical to TRBD1. J lost 5 bases, V lost 6 bases, and 14 bases had no gene match. This CDR3 region has 16 residues. Per germline, CDR1 DFQATT and CDR2 SNEGSKA (reference sequence). The CDR3 here is CSAPGQGVIWGTEAFF. CDR3 nucleotides: TGCAGTGCCCCGGGACAGGGGGTAATCTGGGGGACTGAAGCTTTCTTT.

This chain connects TRBV6-1 to TRBJ2-1, with a possible D match to TRBD2 (5 bases). Trimming left V 5 bases short and J 1 base short, with 12 bases between. This CDR3 has 15 residues. Germline-derived CDR1 and CDR2 are MNHNS and SASEGT. The CDR3 DNA reads as TGTGCCAGCAGTCCGAATAGCGCATCCTACAATGAGCAGTTCTTC. Protein product: CASSPNSASYNEQFF.

The table lists this clonotype with many counts. This sequence joins TRBV7-2 and TRBJ2-6; perhaps D is TRBD1 or TRBD2 (5 bases each). The CDR3 runs 17 residues. Germline lookup yields CDR1 SGHTA and CDR2 FQGNSA. Trimming shortened V by 4 bases and J by 0 bases, and 13 bases separated the two germline ends. CDR3 coding DNA: TGTGCCAGCAGCTCCCCGGGACGGGACTCTGGGGCCAACGTCCTGACTTTC. As protein: CASSSPGRDSGANVLTF.

This clonotype came up a few times. CDR3 residues: CASSDPGREQDTQYF. DNA for the CDR3: TGTGCCAGCAGTGACCCGGGCCGAGAACAAGATACGCAGTATTTT. J is TRBJ2-3 and V is TRBV28; no firm D call. Trimming pared 5 bases from V and 5 bases from J, leaving 17 bases between. The germline CDR1 and CDR2 sequences are MDHEN and SYDVKM. CDR3 size: 15 residues. The variable domain in full, with the rest retrieved from reference TRBV28 and TRBJ2-3, is DVKVTQSSRYLVKRTGEKVFLECVQDMDHENMFWYRQDPGLGLRLIYFSYDVKMKEKGDIPEGYSVSREKKERFSLILESASTNQTSMYLCASSDPGREQDTQYFGPGTRLTVL.

This clonotype was detected ten times or more. The chain employs TRBV29-1 and TRBJ2-2; 9 positions match TRBD2. The CDR3 length is 15 residues. Per germline, CDR1 SQVTM and CDR2 ANQGSEA. J gave up 1 base and V 7 bases, and 7 bases lay outside the gene matches. The CDR3 loop reads CSARISGRNTGELFF. In DNA, the CDR3 is TGCAGCGCCAGAATTAGCGGGAGGAACACCGGGGAGCTGTTTTTT.

This clonotype was detected only a few times. The chain combines TRBV19 with TRBJ2-3; perhaps TRBD1 as D (5 bases). The CDR3 is made up of 13 amino acids. The V gene lost 4 bases and the J gene lost 3 bases, with 8 bases spanning the gap. Germline-derived CDR1 and CDR2 are LNHDA and SQIVND (reference sequence). The CDR3 sequence: CASSNRRTDTQYF. The DNA of the CDR3 is TGTGCCAGTAGTAACAGGAGAACAGATACGCAGTATTTT.

The chain employs TRBV28 and TRBJ2-5; D gene unclear. Germline V CDR1 and CDR2: MDHEN, SYDVKM. The CDR3 spans 13 residues. Trimming shortened V by 2 bases and J by 5 bases, and 9 bases separated the two germline ends. CDR3 DNA sequence: TGTGCCAGCAGTTTAATTAGTCCGGAGACCCAGTACTTC. It translates to CASSLISPETQYF.

This clonotype was detected only a few times. The rearrangement joins TRBV7-9 to TRBJ2-2; D gene unclear. The germline V gene encodes CDR1 SEHNR and CDR2 FQNEAQ (reference sequence). This CDR3 has 15 residues. V lost 1 base and J lost 3, with 9 bases in between. Written as DNA, the CDR3 is TGTGCCAGCAGCTTAGAGGTGGGCGACACCGGGGAGCTGTTTTTT. This encodes CASSLEVGDTGELFF.

The CDR3 DNA follows: TGTGCCAGCAGTCTTACGGAGCATCAGCCCCAGCATTTT. Encoded protein: CASSLTEHQPQHF. The rearrangement uses TRBV7-2 and TRBJ1-5; D not certain. Trimming took 6 bases from V and 5 from J, leaving 11 bases between them. CDR1 and CDR2 (germline): SGHTA, FQGNSA. The CDR3 is 13 amino acids. The full variable domain, rest sourced from reference TRBV7-2 and TRBJ1-5, is GAGVSQSPSNKVTEKGKDVELRCDPISGHTALYWYRQSLGQGLEFLIYFQGNSAPDKSGLPSDRFSAERTGGSVSTLTIQRTQQEDSAVYLCASSLTEHQPQHFGDGTRLSIL.

CDR3 nucleotide sequence: TGCGCCAGCAGCCCTGGTAATTCCTACAATGAGCAGTTCTTC. Amino acids: CASSPGNSYNEQFF. J is TRBJ2-1 and V is TRBV5-1; D remains ambiguous. The CDR3 has 14 amino acids. With 4 bases removed from V and 1 base from J, the gap between germline ends came to 9 bases. Germline lookup yields CDR1 SGHRS and CDR2 YFSETQ.

The CDR3 loop is CATSAGGDEQFF. CDR3 in DNA: TGTGCCACCAGTGCGGGAGGTGATGAGCAGTTCTTC. The J gene is TRBJ2-1, the V gene TRBV24-1; 7 positions agree with TRBD2. The CDR3 runs to 12 residues. Germline V gene data show CDR1 as KGHDR and CDR2 as SFDVKD. The trim removed 5 bases at V and 8 bases at J, leaving 2 bases unmatched.

By sample fraction, this clonotype is medium-sized. The V call is TRBV29-1, the J call TRBJ2-5, with D perhaps matching TRBD1 (5 bases). Between the trimmed V and J ends, which lost 4 bases and 1 base, there was a span of 7 bases. CDR3 length equals 12 residues. CDR1 SQVTM and CDR2 ANQGSEA come from the germline V gene. CDR3 region: CSVGQIQETQYF. For the CDR3, the DNA is TGCAGCGTTGGACAGATCCAAGAGACCCAGTACTTC.

Only a few counts were recorded for this clonotype. The rearrangement links TRBV3-1 to TRBJ1-5; the D gene is possibly TRBD1 (5 bases). V gave up 1 base and J gave up 0 bases, with 10 bases separating them. The CDR3 covers 16 residues. Germline CDR1 and CDR2: LGHDT and YNNKEL (reference sequence). CDR3 residues: CASSQGRDPSNQPQHF. CDR3 DNA: TGTGCCAGCAGCCAAGGCAGGGATCCTAGCAATCAGCCCCAGCATTTT.

The sample holds many counts of this clonotype. The chain recombines TRBV12-3 or TRBV12-4 with TRBJ2-1; 11 bases are shared with TRBD2. Losses at the gene ends were 6 bases for V and 2 bases for J; bases not matched to a gene: 0. The CDR3 consists of 14 residues. The CDR3 spells CASRTSGTYNEQFF. As DNA, the CDR3 is TGTGCCAGCAGGACTAGCGGGACCTACAATGAGCAGTTCTTC.

This clonotype was seen more than once but under ten times. This chain uses TRBV12-3 or TRBV12-4 with TRBJ1-3, with D uncertain. Trimming pared 2 bases from V and 8 bases from J, leaving 7 bases between. There are 12 residues in the CDR3. CDR3 nucleotide sequence: TGTGCCAGCAGTTTACGGAGTTACACCATATATTTT. Translation: CASSLRSYTIYF.